This T cell receptor (beta chain) was found in a study of human T cells and chemical hapten exposure. Study findings and constraints: Sensitizing with DPC caused no change in TCRs above 1 in 1000 frequency.

Germline values: CDR1 SGHVS, CDR2 FQNEAQ. V lost 1 base, J lost 2 bases, and 15 bases lay in between. The CDR3 extends over 18 amino acids. Regarding time point: pre-sensitization, week 0. Treatment meaning: therapeutic diphenylcyclopropenone sensitization with weekly scalp DPC. At patch-test visits, sampling came before the patch test. The study used a library that attached unique molecular identifiers to individual cDNA molecules. A single record per CDR3 protein comes from TCRdb applying MiXCR to the RACE reads. The sample carries roughly 250,000 distinct CDR3 sequences, about 8.1% recorded once. Worth noting for this clonotype: Its antigen is unidentified.

Sequences were derived from whole blood, sampled in connection with sensitization to the hapten diphenylcyclopropenone (DPC). This chain links TRBV7-8 with TRBJ2-6; D remains unclear. The origin of this receptor is a woman aged 40 to 50 with alopecia areata. Some clones in this sample may be carry-over from other donors' samples. CDR3 residues: CASSLEYFYSTGANVLTF. CDR3 in DNA: TGTGCCAGCAGCTTAGAGTACTTTTACAGTACTGGGGCCAACGTCCTGACTTTC.